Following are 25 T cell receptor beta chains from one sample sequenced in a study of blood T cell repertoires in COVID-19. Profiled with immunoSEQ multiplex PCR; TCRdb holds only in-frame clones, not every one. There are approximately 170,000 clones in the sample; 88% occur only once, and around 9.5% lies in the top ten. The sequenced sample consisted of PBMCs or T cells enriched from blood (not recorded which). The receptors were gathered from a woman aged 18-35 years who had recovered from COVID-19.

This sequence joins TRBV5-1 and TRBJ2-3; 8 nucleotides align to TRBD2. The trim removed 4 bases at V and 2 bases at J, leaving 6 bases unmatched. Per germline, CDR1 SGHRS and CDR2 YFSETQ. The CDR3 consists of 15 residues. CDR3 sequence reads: CASSPTSGFTDTQYF. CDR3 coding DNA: TGCGCCAGCAGCCCCACTAGCGGCTTCACAGATACGCAGTATTTT.

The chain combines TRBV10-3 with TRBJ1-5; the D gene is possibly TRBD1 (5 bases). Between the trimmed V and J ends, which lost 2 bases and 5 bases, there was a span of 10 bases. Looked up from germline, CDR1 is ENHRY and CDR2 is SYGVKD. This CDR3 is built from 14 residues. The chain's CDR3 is CAISEDSVYQPQHF. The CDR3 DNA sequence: TGTGCCATCAGTGAGGACAGCGTATATCAGCCCCAGCATTTT.

The CDR3 loop reads CASSPGGTGNEQYF. CDR3 in DNA: TGTGCCAGCAGCCCCGGTGGGACTGGCAACGAGCAGTACTTC. The rearrangement links TRBV9 to TRBJ2-7; D may be TRBD2 (6 bases). The CDR3 sequence is 14 residues long. V lost 4 bases and J 5 bases, leaving 16 bases between the germline ends. Germline V CDR1 and CDR2: SGDLS, YYNGEE.

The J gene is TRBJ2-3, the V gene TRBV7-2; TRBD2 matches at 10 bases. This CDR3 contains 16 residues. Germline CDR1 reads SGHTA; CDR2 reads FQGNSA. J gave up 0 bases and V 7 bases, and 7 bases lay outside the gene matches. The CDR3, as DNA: TGTGCCAGCACCGTTAGCGGGGGGCGGAGCACAGATACGCAGTATTTT. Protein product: CASTVSGGRSTDTQYF.

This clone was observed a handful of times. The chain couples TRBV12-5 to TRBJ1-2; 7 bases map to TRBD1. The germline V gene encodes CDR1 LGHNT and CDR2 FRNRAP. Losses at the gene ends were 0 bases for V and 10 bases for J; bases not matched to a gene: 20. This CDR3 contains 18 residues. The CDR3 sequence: CASGLVLGGRGWLNAYTF. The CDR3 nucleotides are TGTGCTAGTGGTTTGGTACTCGGAGGCAGGGGGTGGCTCAATGCCTACACCTTC.

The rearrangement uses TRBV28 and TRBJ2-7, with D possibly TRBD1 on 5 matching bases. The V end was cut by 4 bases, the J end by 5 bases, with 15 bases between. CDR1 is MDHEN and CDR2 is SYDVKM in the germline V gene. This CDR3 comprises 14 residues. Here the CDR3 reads CASSSPRVFNEQYF. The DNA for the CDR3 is TGTGCCAGCAGTTCTCCCAGGGTATTCAACGAGCAGTACTTC.

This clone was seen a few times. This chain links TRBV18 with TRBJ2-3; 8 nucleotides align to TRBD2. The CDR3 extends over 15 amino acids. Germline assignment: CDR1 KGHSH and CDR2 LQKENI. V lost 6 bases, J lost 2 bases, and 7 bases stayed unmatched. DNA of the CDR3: TGTGCCAGCTCGCTCACTAGCGGAGACACAGATACGCAGTATTTT. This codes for CASSLTSGDTDTQYF.

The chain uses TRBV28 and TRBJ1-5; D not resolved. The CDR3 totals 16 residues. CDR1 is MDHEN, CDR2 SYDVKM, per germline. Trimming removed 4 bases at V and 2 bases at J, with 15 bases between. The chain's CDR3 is CASSSNRAGGNQPQHF. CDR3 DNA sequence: TGTGCCAGCAGTTCAAACCGGGCGGGAGGCAATCAGCCCCAGCATTTT.

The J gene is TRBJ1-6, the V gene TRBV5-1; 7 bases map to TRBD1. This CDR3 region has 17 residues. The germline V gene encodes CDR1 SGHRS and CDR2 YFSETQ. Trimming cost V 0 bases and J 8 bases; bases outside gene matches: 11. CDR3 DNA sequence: TGCGCCAGCAGCTTGGAAGGGGGCTCGGTAGTGGATTCACCCCTCCACTTT. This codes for CASSLEGGSVVDSPLHF. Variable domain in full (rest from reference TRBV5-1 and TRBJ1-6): KAGVTQTPRYLIKTRGQQVTLSCSPISGHRSVSWYQQTPGQGLQFLFEYFSETQRNKGNFPGRFSGRQFSNSRSEMNVSTLELGDSALYLCASSLEGGSVVDSPLHFGNGTRLTVT.

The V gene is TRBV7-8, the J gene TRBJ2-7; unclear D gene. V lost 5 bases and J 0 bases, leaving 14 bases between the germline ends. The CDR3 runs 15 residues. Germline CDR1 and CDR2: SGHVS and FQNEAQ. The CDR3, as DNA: TGTGCCAGCAGCCTCGAGTCGCAAATCTCCTACGAGCAGTACTTC. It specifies CASSLESQISYEQYF.

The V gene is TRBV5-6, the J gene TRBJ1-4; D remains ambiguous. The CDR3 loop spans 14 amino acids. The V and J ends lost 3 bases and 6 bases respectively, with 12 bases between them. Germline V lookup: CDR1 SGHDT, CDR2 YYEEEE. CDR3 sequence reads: CASSSRVGDEKLFF. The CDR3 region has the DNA TGTGCCAGCAGCTCCCGGGTAGGAGATGAAAAACTGTTTTTT. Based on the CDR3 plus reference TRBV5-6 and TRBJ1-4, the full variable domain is DAGVTQSPTHLIKTRGQQVTLRCSPKSGHDTVSWYQQALGQGPQFIFQYYEEEERQRGNFPDRFSGHQFPNYSSELNVNALLLGDSALYLCASSSRVGDEKLFFGSGTQLSVL.

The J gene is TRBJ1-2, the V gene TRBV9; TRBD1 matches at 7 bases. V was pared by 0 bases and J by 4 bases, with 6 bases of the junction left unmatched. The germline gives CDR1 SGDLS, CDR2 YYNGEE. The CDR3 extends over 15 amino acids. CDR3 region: CASSVEAGGPYGYTF. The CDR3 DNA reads TGTGCCAGCAGCGTAGAAGCAGGGGGACCCTATGGCTACACCTTC. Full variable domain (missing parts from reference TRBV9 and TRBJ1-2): DSGVTQTPKHLITATGQRVTLRCSPRSGDLSVYWYQQSLDQGLQFLIQYYNGEERAKGNILERFSAQQFPDLHSELNLSSLELGDSALYFCASSVEAGGPYGYTFGSGTRLTVV.

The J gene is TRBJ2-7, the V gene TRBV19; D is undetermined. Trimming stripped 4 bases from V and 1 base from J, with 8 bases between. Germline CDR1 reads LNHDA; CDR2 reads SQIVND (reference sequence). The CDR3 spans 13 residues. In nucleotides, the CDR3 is TGTGCCAGTAGTAAACAGAGTTCCTACGAGCAGTACTTC. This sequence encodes CASSKQSSYEQYF.

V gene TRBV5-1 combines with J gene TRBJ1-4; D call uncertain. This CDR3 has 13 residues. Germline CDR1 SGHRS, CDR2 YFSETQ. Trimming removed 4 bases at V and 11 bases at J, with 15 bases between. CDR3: CASSHPTRGKLFF. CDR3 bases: TGCGCCAGCAGCCACCCGACACGCGGGAAACTGTTTTTT.

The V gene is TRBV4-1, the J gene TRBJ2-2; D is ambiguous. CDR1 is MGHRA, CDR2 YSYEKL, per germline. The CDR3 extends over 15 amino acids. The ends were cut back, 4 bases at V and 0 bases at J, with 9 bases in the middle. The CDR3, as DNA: TGCGCCAGCAGCCTTTACTCTACGAACACCGGGGAGCTGTTTTTT. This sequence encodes CASSLYSTNTGELFF.

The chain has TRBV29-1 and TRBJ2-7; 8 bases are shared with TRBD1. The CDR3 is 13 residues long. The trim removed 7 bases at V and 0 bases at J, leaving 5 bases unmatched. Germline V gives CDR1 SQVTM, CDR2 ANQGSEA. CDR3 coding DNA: TGCAGCGGGGGGGACAGGCTCTCCTACGAGCAGTACTTC. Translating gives CSGGDRLSYEQYF.

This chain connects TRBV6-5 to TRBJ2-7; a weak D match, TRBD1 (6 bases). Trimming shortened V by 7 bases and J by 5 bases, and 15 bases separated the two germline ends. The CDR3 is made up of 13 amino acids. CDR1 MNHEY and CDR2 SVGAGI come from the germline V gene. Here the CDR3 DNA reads TGTGCCAGCACCAATTCAAGGGGGAACGAGCAGTACTTC. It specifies CASTNSRGNEQYF.

The CDR3 DNA sequence: TGTGCCAGTAGTCCCAGACAGGGGACGAGATCCGGGGGAGCCTACGAGCAGTACTTC. This sequence encodes CASSPRQGTRSGGAYEQYF. The chain combines TRBV19 with TRBJ2-7, with 8 bases identical to TRBD1. V lost 5 bases, J lost 2 bases, and 20 bases stayed unmatched. This CDR3 has 19 amino acids. Germline CDR1 and CDR2: LNHDA and SQIVND (reference sequence). Complete variable domain (other parts from reference TRBV19 and TRBJ2-7): DGGITQSPKYLFRKEGQNVTLSCEQNLNHDAMYWYRQDPGQGLRLIYYSQIVNDFQKGDIAEGYSVSREKKESFPLTVTSAQKNPTAFYLCASSPRQGTRSGGAYEQYFGPGTRLTVT.

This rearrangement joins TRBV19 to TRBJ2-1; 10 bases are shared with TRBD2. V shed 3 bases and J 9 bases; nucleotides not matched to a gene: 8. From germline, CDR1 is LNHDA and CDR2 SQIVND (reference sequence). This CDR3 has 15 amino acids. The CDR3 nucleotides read TGTGCCAGTAGTATTCGGCTAGCGGGAGACGCTGAGCAGTTCTTC. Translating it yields CASSIRLAGDAEQFF.

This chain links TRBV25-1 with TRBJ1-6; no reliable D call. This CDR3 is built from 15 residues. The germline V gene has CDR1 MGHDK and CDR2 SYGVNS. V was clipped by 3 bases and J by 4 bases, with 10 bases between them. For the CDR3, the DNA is TGTGCCAGCAGTGAGAGCGGCGGGTATAATTCACCCCTCCACTTT. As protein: CASSESGGYNSPLHF.

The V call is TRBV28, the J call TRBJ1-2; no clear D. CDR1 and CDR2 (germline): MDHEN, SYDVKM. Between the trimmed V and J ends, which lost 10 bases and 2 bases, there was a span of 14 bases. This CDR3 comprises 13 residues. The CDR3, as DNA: TGTGCCACCCTATTCGACTCAAACTATGGCTACACCTTC. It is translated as CATLFDSNYGYTF.

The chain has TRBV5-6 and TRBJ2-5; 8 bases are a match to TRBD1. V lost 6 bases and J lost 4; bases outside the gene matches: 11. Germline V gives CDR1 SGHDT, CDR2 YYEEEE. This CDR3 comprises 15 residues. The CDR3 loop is CASNPGGQVIETQYF. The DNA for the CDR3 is TGTGCCAGCAATCCCGGGGGACAGGTAATAGAGACCCAGTACTTC.

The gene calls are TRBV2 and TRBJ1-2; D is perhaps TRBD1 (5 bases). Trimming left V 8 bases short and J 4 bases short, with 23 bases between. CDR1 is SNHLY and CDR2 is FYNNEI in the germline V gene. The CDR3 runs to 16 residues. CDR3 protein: CASPKGSAGVGYGYTF. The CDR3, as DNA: TGTGCCAGCCCCAAGGGTTCGGCGGGGGTAGGCTATGGCTACACCTTC.

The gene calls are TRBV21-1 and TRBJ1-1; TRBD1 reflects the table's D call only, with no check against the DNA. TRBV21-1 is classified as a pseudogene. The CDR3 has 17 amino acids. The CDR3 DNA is TGTGCCAGCAGCTTTAACGGGACAGGGGGAATGAACACTGAAGCTTTCTTT. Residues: CASSFNGTGGMNTEAFF.

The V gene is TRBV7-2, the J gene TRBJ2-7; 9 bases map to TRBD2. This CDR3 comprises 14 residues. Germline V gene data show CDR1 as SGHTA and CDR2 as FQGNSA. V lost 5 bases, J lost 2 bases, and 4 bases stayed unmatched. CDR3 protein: CASSPSGVPYEQYF. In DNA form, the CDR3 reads TGTGCCAGCAGCCCTAGCGGGGTGCCCTACGAGCAGTACTTC.